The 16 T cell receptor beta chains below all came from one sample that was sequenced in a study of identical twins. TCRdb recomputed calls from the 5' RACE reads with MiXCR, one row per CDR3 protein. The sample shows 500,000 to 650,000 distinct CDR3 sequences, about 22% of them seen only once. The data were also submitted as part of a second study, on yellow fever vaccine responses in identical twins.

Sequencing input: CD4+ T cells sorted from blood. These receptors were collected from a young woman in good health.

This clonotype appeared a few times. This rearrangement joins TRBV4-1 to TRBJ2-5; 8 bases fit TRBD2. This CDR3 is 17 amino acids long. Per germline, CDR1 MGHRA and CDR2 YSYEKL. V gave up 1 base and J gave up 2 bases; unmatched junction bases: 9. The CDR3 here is CASSQAPAGVIQETQYF. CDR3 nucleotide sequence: TGCGCCAGCAGCCAAGCTCCAGCGGGGGTAATACAAGAGACCCAGTACTTC.

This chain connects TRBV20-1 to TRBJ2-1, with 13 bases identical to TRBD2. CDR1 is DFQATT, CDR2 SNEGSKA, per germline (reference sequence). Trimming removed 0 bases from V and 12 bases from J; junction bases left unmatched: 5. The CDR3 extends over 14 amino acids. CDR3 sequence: CSAREGTSGNAQFF. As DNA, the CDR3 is TGCAGTGCTAGAGAGGGGACTAGCGGGAACGCGCAGTTCTTC.

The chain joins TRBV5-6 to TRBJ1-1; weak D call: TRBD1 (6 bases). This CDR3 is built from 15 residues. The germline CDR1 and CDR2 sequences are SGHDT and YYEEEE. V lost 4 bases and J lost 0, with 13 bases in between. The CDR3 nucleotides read TGTGCCAGCAGCGGTCAGGGGACCGTGAACACTGAAGCTTTCTTT. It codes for CASSGQGTVNTEAFF. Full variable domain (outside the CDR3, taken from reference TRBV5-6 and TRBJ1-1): DAGVTQSPTHLIKTRGQQVTLRCSPKSGHDTVSWYQQALGQGPQFIFQYYEEEERQRGNFPDRFSGHQFPNYSSELNVNALLLGDSALYLCASSGQGTVNTEAFFGQGTRLTVV.

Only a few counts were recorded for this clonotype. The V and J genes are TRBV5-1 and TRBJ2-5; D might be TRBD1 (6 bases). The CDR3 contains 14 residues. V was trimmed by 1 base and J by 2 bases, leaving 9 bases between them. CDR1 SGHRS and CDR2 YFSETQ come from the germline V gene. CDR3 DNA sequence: TGCGCCAGCAGCTTGACGGACAGACAAGAGACCCAGTACTTC. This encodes CASSLTDRQETQYF.

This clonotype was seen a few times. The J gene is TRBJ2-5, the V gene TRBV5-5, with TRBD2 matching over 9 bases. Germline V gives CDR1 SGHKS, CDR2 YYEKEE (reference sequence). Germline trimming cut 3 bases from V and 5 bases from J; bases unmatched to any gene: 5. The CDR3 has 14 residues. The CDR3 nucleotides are TGTGCCAGCAGCTCCTCCGGGACTAGCGAGACCCAGTACTTC. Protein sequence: CASSSSGTSETQYF.

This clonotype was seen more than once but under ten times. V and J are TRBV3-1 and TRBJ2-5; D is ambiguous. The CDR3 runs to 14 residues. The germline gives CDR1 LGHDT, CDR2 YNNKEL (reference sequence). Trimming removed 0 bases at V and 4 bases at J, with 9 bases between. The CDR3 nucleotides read TGTGCCAGCAGCCAAGATCGACTCACAGAGACCCAGTACTTC. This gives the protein CASSQDRLTETQYF.

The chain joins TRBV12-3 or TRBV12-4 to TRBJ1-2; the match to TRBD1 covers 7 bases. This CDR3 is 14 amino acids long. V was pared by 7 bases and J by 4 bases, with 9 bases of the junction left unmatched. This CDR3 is CASNDRVTFYGYTF. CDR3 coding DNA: TGTGCCAGCAATGACAGGGTGACATTCTATGGCTACACCTTC.

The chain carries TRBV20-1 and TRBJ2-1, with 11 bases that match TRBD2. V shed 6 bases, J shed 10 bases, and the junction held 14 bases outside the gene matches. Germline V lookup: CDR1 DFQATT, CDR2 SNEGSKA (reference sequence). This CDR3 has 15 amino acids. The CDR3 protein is CSAAIAGGRIREQFF. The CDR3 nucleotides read TGCAGTGCCGCGATAGCGGGGGGGCGAATCAGGGAGCAGTTCTTC.

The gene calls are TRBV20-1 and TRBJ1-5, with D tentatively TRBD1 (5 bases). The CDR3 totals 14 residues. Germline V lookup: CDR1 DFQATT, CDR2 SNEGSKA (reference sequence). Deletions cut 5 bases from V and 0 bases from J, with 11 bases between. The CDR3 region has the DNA TGCAGTGCTCTACAGGAAAATAGCAATCAGCCCCAGCATTTT. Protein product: CSALQENSNQPQHF.

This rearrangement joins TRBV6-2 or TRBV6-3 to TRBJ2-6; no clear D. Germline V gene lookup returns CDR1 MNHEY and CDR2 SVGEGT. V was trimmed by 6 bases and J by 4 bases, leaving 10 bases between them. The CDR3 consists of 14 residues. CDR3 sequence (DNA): TGTGCCAGCAGGCGAGCTGGAGGGGCCAACGTCCTGACTTTC. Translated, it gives CASRRAGGANVLTF.

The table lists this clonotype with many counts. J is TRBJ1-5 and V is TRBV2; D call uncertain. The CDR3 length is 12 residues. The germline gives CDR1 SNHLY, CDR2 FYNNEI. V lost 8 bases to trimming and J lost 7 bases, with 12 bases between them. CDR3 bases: TGTGCCAGCGGTGGGGAGGGCCAGCCCCAGCATTTT. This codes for CASGGEGQPQHF.

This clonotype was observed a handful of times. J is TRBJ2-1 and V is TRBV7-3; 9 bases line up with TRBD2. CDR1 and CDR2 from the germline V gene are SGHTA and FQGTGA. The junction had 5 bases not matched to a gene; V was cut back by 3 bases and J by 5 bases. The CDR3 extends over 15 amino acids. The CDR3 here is CASSFGSGSNNEQFF. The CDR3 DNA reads TGTGCCAGCAGCTTCGGTAGCGGGAGTAACAATGAGCAGTTCTTC.

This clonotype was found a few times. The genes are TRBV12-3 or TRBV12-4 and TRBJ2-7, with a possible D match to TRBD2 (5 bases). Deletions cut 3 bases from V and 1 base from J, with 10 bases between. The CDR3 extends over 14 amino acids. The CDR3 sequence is CASSFFRESYEQYF. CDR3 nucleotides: TGTGCCAGCAGTTTTTTCCGGGAATCCTACGAGCAGTACTTC.

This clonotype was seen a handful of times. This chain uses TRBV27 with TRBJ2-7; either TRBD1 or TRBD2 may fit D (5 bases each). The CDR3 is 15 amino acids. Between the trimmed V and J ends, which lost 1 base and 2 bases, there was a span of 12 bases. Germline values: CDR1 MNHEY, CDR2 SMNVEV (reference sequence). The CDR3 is CASSLFGTSTYEQYF. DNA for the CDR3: TGTGCCAGCAGTTTATTCGGGACCTCTACCTACGAGCAGTACTTC.

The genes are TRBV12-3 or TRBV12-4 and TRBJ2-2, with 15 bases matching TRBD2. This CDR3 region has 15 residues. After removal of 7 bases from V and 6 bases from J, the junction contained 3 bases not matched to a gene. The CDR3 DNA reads TGTGCCAGCACCGGACTAGCGGGAGGGGCCGGGGAGCTGTTTTTT. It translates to CASTGLAGGAGELFF.

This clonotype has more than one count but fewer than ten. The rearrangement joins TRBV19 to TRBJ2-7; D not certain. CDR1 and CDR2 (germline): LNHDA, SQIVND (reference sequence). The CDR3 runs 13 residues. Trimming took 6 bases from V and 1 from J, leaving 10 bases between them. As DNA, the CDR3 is TGTGCCAGTAGCAATTCGCCTTCCTACGAGCAGTACTTC. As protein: CASSNSPSYEQYF. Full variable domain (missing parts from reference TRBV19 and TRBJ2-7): DGGITQSPKYLFRKEGQNVTLSCEQNLNHDAMYWYRQDPGQGLRLIYYSQIVNDFQKGDIAEGYSVSREKKESFPLTVTSAQKNPTAFYLCASSNSPSYEQYFGPGTRLTVT.